One and the same sample provided the 8 T cell receptor beta chains below, sequenced in a study of CD8+CD57+ T cells in acquired aplastic anemia. In patients chosen for sequencing, flow cytometry had shown CD8+CD57+ cell expansion. Profiling of TCR beta VDJ combinations and CDR3 sequences used genomic DNA as template. Each CDR3 protein is one row after TCRdb ran MiXCR on the reads. The top ten clones hold under 2% of a sample with 180,000 or so distinct CDR3 sequences, 48% of them seen once. Specimen: sorted CD4+, CD8+, or CD8+CD57+ T cells (not recorded which) from PBMCs. Receptors originate from a human donor with aplastic anemia.

The chain carries TRBV2 and TRBJ2-2; 9 bases match TRBD2. The CDR3 spans 18 residues. Trimming removed 4 bases from V and 0 bases from J; junction bases left unmatched: 9. The germline gives CDR1 SNHLY, CDR2 FYNNEI. DNA of the CDR3: TGTGCCAGCAGTGCCAGACTAGCGGTTCCTCCGAACACCGGGGAGCTGTTTTTT. It encodes CASSARLAVPPNTGELFF.

This clonotype was picked up many times. The chain employs TRBV14 and TRBJ2-2; tentatively, D is TRBD2 (6 bases). Trimming took 1 base from V and 7 from J, leaving 10 bases between them. CDR1 and CDR2 from the germline V gene are SGHDN and FVKESK. The CDR3 has 14 amino acids. CDR3 in amino acids: CASSQVRGSGELFF. Written as DNA, the CDR3 is TGTGCCAGCAGCCAAGTTCGGGGGAGCGGGGAGCTGTTTTTT.

Many counts were recorded for this clonotype. The gene calls are TRBV7-2 and TRBJ1-1, with D possibly matching TRBD1 (5 bases). Germline CDR1 is SGHTA and CDR2 is FQGNSA. Trimming removed 4 bases from V and 5 bases from J, with 17 bases in between. The CDR3 has 15 amino acids. In DNA, the CDR3 is TGTGCCAGCAGCTCCCAGGCGGGTGGGGGAACTGAAGCTTTCTTT. Residues: CASSSQAGGGTEAFF.

Points on this clonotype: As the CDR3 is not closed by the conserved phenylalanine or tryptophan, this likely results from a read error. The chain links TRBV25-1 to TRBJ2-4, with TRBD1 matching over 9 bases. Germline CDR1 and CDR2: MGHDK and SYGVNS. CDR3 length equals 13 residues. Trimming took 6 bases from V and 6 from J; bases not matched to a gene: 3. The CDR3 DNA sequence: TGTGCCAGCAGCCGGGACAGGGTAAACATTCAGTACCTC. Its translation is CASSRDRVNIQYL.

This clonotype has at least ten counts. At one end, the junction sequence differs from germline, possibly due to a read error. This sequence joins TRBV7-7 and TRBJ2-1; 8 bases are a match to TRBD2. CDR3 length: 15 amino acids. The V gene's germline CDR1 is SSHAT and CDR2 FNYEAQ (reference sequence). This CDR3 reads CASSWPAGACNEQFF. The CDR3 DNA reads as TGTGCTAGCAGCTGGCCAGCGGGGGCTTGCAATGAGCAGTTCTTC.

Ten or more counts support this clonotype. The rearrangement links TRBV7-2 to TRBJ1-2; 7 bases line up with TRBD1. This CDR3 spans 13 amino acids. The V gene's germline CDR1 is SGHTA and CDR2 FQGNSA. V was clipped by 4 bases and J by 4 bases; unmatched bases: 3. The CDR3 sequence: CASSSGTVYGYTF. The CDR3 DNA is TGTGCCAGCAGCTCCGGGACAGTCTATGGCTACACCTTC.

This clonotype was observed at least ten times. The chain joins TRBV19 to TRBJ1-1; weak D call: TRBD1 (6 bases). The V end was cut by 3 bases, the J end by 6 bases, with 17 bases between. Germline CDR1 reads LNHDA; CDR2 reads SQIVND (reference sequence). This CDR3 is 15 amino acids long. The CDR3: CASSILTGRGSEAFF. The CDR3 DNA follows: TGTGCCAGTAGTATTCTCACAGGGAGGGGGTCTGAAGCTTTCTTT.

The rearrangement links TRBV3-1 to TRBJ2-2; 11 nucleotides line up with TRBD2. The CDR3 is made up of 18 amino acids. Trimming at V came to 7 bases and at J to 6 bases, leaving 16 bases not matched to a gene. Germline V gene sequence: CDR1 LGHDT, CDR2 YNNKEL (reference sequence). The CDR3 DNA reads as TGTGCCAGCACCGATCGGACCCTTAGCGGGGGGGTCGCCGGGGAGCTGTTTTTT. Its translation: CASTDRTLSGGVAGELFF.